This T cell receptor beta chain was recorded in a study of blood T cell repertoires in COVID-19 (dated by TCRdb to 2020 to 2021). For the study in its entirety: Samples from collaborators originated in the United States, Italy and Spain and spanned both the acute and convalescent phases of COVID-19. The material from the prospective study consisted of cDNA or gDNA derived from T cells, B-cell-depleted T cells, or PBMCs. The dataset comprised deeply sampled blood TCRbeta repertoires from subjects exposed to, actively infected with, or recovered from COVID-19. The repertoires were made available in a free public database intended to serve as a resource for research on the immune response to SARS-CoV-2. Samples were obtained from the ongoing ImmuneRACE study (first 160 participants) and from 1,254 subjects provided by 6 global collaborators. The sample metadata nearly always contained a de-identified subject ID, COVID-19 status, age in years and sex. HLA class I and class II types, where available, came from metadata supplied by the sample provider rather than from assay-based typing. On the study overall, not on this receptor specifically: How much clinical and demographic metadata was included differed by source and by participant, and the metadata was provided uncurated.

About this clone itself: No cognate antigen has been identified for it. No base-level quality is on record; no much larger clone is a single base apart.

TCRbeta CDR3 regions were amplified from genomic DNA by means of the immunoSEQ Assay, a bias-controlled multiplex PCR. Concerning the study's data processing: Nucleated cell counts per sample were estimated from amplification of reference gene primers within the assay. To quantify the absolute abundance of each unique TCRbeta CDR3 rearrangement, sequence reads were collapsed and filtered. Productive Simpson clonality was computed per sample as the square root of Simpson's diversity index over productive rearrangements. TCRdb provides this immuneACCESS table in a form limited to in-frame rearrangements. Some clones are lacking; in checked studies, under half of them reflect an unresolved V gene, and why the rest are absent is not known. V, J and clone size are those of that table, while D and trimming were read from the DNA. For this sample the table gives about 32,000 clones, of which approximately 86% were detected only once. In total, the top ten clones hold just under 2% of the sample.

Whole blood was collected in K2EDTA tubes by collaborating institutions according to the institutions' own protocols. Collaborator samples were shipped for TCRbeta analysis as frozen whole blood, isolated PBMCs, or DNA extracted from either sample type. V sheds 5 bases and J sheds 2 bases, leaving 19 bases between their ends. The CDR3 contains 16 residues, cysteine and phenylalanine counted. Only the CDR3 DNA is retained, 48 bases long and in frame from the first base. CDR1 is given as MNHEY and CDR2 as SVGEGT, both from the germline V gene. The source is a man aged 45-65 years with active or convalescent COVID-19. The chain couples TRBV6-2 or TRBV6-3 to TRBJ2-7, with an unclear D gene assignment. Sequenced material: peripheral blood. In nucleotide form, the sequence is TGTGCCAGCAGTGGCAGGCGCTCCAGGCCTACCTACGAGCAGTACTTC. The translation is CASSGRRSRPTYEQYF.